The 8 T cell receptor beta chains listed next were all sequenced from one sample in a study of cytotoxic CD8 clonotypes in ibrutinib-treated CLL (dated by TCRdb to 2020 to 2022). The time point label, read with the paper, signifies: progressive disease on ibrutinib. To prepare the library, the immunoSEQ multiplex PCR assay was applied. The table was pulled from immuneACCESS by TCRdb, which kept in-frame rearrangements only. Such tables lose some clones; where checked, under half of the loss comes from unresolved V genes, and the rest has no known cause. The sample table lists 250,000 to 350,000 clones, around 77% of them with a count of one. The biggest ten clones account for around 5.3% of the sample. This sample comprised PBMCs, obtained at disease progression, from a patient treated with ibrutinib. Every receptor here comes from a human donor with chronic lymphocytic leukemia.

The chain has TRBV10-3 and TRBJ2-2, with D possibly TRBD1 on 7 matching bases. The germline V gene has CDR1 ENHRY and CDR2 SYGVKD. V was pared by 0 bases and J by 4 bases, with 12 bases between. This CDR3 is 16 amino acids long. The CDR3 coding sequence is TGTGCCATCAGTGAGTCGAGCAGGGGGGCCACCGGGGAGCTGTTTTTT. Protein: CAISESSRGATGELFF.

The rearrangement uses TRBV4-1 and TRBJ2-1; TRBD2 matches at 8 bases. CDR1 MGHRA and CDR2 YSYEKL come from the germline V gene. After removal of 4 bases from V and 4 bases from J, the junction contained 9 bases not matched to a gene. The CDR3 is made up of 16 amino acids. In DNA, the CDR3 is TGCGCCAGCAGCCTTCTACGGGGGGGCAATTACAATGAGCAGTTCTTC. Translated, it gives CASSLLRGGNYNEQFF.

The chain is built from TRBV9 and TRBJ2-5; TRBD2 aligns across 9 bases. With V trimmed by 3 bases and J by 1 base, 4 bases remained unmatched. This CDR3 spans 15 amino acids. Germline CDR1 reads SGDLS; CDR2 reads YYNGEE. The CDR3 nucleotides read TGTGCCAGCAGCGAAGTAGCGGGGGCCCAAGAGACCCAGTACTTC. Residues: CASSEVAGAQETQYF.

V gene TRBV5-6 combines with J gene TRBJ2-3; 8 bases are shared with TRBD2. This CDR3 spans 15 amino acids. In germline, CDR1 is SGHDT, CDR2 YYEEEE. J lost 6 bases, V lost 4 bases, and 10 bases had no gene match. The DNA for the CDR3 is TGTGCCAGCAGCGTTCTCGCGGGGGGCATCGATACGCAGTATTTT. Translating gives CASSVLAGGIDTQYF. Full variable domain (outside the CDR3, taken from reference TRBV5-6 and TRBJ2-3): DAGVTQSPTHLIKTRGQQVTLRCSPKSGHDTVSWYQQALGQGPQFIFQYYEEEERQRGNFPDRFSGHQFPNYSSELNVNALLLGDSALYLCASSVLAGGIDTQYFGPGTRLTVL.

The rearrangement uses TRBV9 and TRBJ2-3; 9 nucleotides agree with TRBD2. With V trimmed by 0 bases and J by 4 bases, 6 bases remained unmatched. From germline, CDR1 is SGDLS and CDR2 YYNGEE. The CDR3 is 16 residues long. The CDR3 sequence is CASSVGASGAPDTQYF. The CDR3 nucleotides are TGTGCCAGCAGCGTAGGGGCTAGCGGGGCGCCAGATACGCAGTATTTT.

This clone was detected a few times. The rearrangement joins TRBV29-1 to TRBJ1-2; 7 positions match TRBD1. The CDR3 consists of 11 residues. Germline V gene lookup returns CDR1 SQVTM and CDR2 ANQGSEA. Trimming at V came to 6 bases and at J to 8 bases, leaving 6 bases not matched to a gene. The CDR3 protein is CSVEGARGYTF. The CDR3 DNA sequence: TGCAGCGTCGAGGGGGCGCGGGGCTACACCTTC.

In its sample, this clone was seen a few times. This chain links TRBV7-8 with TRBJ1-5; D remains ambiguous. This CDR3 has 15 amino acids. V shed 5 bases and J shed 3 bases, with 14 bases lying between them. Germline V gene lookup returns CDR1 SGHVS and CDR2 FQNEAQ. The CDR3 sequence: CASSLYEEANQPQHF. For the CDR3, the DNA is TGTGCCAGCAGCCTATACGAAGAGGCCAATCAGCCCCAGCATTTT.

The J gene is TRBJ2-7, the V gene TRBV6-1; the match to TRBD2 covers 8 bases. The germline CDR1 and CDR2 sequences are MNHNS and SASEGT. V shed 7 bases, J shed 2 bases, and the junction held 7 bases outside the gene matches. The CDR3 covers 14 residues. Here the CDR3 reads CASIVAGRTYEQYF. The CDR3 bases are TGTGCCAGCATAGTAGCGGGGAGAACCTACGAGCAGTACTTC.